The entry below describes one T cell receptor (beta chain). The entry originates in a study of blood T cell repertoires in COVID-19. Study context: Material from acute and convalescent COVID-19 was sourced from the United States, Italy and Spain.

From germline, CDR1 is SGHVS and CDR2 FNYEAQ. V shed 3 bases and J shed 2 bases, with 14 bases lying between them. The CDR3 covers 15 residues. Using immunoSEQ multiplex PCR, the repertoire was profiled, and TCRdb retains in-frame clones only, with some absent. Of some 150,000 clones listed, about 83% are singletons. Those who participated ranged in age from 18 to 89 years and resided in about two dozen US areas. A case of COVID-19 had been met by exposed participants within 2 weeks before study entry. This chain connects TRBV7-6 to TRBJ2-7, with a tentative D call TRBD2 (6 bases). The TCR originated in a woman aged 45-65 years who had been exposed to COVID-19. Input material: PBMCs or T cells enriched from blood (not recorded which). The CDR3 loop is CASSFDEGGPYEQYF. The CDR3 DNA reads as TGTGCCAGCAGCTTTGATGAGGGAGGACCCTACGAGCAGTACTTC.